This TCR beta chain was retrieved from a study of blood T cell repertoires in COVID-19. This clone has a count of ten or more. The same CDR3 also results from other DNA sequences found in this sample. CDR1 SGDLS and CDR2 YYNGEE come from the germline V gene. This CDR3 is 14 amino acids long. V was trimmed by 3 bases and J by 8 bases, leaving 15 bases between them. Some clones are missing from TCRdb's copy, which holds only in-frame ones; the method was immunoSEQ multiplex PCR. Counted here are roughly 200,000 clones, approximately 83% occurring once; the ten biggest clones make up 6.5% to 9%. Sequencing input: peripheral blood. The TCR sequence derives from a woman aged 40 to 49 with COVID-19, enrolled during active disease. The rearrangement links TRBV9 to TRBJ1-3; D gene unclear. The CDR3: CASSAEGPLDTIYF. DNA of the CDR3: TGTGCCAGCAGCGCGGAGGGTCCTCTCGACACCATATATTTT.